The rows below give T cell receptor beta chains drawn from one sample of a study of tumor-infiltrating lymphocytes in primary liver carcinoma. MiXCR, applied by TCRdb to the multiplex PCR reads, yields one record per CDR3 protein. This table has 250,000 to 400,000 distinct CDR3 sequences, 60% to 80% appearing once. Material for sequencing was peripheral blood. These receptors were taken from a man aged 40-50 years with primary liver carcinoma and hepatitis B virus infection. The conserved cysteine and the conserved F or W are not part of the CDR3 here.

cdr3_aa	v_call	j_call
ASSEAGVVTNEKLF	TRBV6-1	TRBJ1-4
ASSSRTGISETQY	TRBV6-5	TRBJ2-5
ASSQQTETVYNGQF	TRBV4-2	TRBJ2-1
AGSLAGPGEQS	TRBV12-3/TRBV12-4	TRBJ2-1
SVESGSDNEQF	TRBV29-1	TRBJ2-1
ASSKTRGDEQF	TRBV5-4	TRBJ2-1
ASSRNSYEQY	TRBV6-5	TRBJ2-7
ASSPDRSSYNEQF	TRBV28	TRBJ2-1
ASKWGGTDNYGYT	TRBV6-1	TRBJ1-2
AWNRPGSESYNEQF	TRBV30	TRBJ2-1
ASSSVDRGTF	TRBV6-2/TRBV6-3	TRBJ1-1
AWSVNRRNQPQH	TRBV30	TRBJ1-5
ASTPIRGKTYDYT	TRBV5-6	TRBJ1-2
ANSLRTLGDTQY	TRBV6-5	TRBJ2-3
ATSGDSGNTIY	TRBV10-3	TRBJ1-3